The clone carrying this T cell receptor (beta chain) has just a few counts. As yet, its antigen is unknown. The entry originates in a study of T cell responses to AZD1222 COVID-19 vaccine. Measured with immunoSEQ multiplex PCR; TCRdb has only the in-frame clones, and not every one. The sample includes 200,000 or so clones, roughly 93% of them seen just once. Overall study findings and caveats: Clonal diversity may have been underestimated in mostly white British donors.

CDR3 length equals 15 residues. V trimming: 1 base; J trimming: 0 bases; junction bases outside the gene matches: 3. Germline V gene sequence: CDR1 LGHNA, CDR2 YNFKEQ. The chain recombines TRBV4-2 with TRBJ2-7, with TRBD1 matching over 7 bases. The source is an adult in good health. The sample here was peripheral blood, taken on day 0 of AZD1222 vaccination. The CDR3 loop is CASSQGGQVSYEQYF. The CDR3, as DNA: TGTGCCAGCAGCCAAGGAGGACAGGTCTCCTACGAGCAGTACTTC.